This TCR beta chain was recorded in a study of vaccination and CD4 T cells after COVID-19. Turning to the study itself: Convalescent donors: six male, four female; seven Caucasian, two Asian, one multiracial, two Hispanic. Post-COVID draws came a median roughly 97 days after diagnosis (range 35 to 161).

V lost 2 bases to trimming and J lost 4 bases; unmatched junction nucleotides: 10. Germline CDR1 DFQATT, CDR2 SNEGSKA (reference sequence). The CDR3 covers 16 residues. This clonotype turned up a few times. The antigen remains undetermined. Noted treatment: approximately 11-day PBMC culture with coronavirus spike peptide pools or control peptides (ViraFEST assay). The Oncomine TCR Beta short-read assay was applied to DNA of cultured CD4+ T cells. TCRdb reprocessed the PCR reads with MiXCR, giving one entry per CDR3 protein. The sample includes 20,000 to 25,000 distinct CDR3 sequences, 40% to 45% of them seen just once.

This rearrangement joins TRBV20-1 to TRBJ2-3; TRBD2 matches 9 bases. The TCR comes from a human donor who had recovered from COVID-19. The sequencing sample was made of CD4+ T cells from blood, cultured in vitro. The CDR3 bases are TGCAGTGCTAGAATTGCCGGACTAGCGACCGCAGATACGCAGTATTTT. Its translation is CSARIAGLATADTQYF.